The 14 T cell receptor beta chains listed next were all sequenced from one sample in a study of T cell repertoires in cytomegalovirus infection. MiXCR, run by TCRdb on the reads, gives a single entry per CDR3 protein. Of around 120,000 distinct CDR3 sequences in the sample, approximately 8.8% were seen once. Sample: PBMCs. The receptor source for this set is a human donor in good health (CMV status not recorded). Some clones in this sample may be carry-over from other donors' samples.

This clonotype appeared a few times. This CDR3 is CASSQGQSTGELFF. In DNA, the CDR3 is TGTGCCAGCAGCCAAGGACAGAGCACCGGGGAGCTGTTTTTT. The gene calls are TRBV3-1 and TRBJ2-2; TRBD1 is a possible D gene (5 bases). CDR3 length: 14 amino acids. Germline V CDR1 and CDR2: LGHDT, YNNKEL (reference sequence). V shed 1 base and J shed 4 bases, with 7 bases lying between them.

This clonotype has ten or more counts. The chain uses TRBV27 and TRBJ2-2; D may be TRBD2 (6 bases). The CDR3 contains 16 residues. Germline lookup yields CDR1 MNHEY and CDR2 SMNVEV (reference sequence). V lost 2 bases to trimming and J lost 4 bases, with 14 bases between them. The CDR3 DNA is TGTGCCAGCAGTTTACTGGCGGGGTACACCACCGGGGAGCTGTTTTTT. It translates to CASSLLAGYTTGELFF.

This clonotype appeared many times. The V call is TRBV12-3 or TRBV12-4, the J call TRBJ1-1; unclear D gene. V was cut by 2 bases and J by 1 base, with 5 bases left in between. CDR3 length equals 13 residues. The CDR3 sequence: CASSLQQNTEAFF. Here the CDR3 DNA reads TGTGCCAGCAGTTTACAACAGAACACTGAAGCTTTCTTT.

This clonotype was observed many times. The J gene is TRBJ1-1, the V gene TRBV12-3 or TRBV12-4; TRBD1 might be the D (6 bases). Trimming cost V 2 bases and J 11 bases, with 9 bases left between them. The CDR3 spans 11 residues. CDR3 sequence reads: CASSLQGPAFF. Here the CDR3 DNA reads TGTGCCAGCAGTTTACAGGGGCCCGCTTTCTTT.

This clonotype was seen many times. The CDR3 DNA sequence: TGTGCCAGTAGTAGAGGGGACTTCATGAACACTGAAGCTTTCTTT. Protein sequence: CASSRGDFMNTEAFF. The rearrangement joins TRBV19 to TRBJ1-1, with a possible D match to TRBD1 (5 bases). Germline values: CDR1 LNHDA, CDR2 SQIVND (reference sequence). The V and J ends lost 4 bases and 0 bases respectively, with 12 bases between them. This CDR3 spans 15 amino acids.

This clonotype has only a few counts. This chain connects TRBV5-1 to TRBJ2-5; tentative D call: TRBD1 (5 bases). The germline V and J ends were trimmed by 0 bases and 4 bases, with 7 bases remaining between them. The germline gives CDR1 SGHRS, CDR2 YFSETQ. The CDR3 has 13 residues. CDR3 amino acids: CASSLGQSETQYF. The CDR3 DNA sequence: TGCGCCAGCAGCTTGGGACAGTCAGAGACCCAGTACTTC.

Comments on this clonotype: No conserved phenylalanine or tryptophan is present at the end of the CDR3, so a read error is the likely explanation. The CDR3: CASSFPRTPYEQYY. The CDR3, as DNA: TGTGCCAGCAGTTTTCCCAGGACCCCCTACGAGCAGTACTAC. The chain links TRBV28 to TRBJ2-7; no firm D call. Germline values: CDR1 MDHEN, CDR2 SYDVKM. CDR3 length: 14 amino acids. V was trimmed by 3 bases and J by 2 bases, leaving 11 bases between them.

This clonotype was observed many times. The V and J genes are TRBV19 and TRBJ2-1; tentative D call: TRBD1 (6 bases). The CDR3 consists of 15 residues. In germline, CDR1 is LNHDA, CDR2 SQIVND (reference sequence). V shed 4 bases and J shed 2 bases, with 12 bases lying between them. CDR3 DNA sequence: TGTGCCAGTAGTAAAAGCAGGGGACCCTACAATGAGCAGTTCTTC. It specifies CASSKSRGPYNEQFF.

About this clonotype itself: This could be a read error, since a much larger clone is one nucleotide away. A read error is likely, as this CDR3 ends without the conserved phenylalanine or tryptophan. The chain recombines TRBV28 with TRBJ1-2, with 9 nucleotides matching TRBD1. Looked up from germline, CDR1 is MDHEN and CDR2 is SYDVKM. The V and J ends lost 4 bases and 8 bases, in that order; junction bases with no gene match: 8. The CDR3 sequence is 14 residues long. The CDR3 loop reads CASSYGQGKGGYTY. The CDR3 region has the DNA TGTGCCAGCAGTTACGGACAGGGGAAGGGGGGCTACACCTAC.

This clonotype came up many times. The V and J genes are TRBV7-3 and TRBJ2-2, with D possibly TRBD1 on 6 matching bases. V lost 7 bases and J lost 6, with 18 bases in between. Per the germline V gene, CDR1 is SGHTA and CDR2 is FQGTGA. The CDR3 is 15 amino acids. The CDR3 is CASTLYPGVAGELFF. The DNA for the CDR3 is TGTGCCAGCACCCTATACCCAGGGGTTGCCGGGGAGCTGTTTTTT.

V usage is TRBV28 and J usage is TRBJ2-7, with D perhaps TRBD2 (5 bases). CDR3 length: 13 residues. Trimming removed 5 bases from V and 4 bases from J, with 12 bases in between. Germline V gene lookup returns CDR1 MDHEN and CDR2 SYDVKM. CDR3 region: CASSRTGLYEQYF. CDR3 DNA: TGTGCCAGCAGTCGGACTGGATTATACGAGCAGTACTTC.

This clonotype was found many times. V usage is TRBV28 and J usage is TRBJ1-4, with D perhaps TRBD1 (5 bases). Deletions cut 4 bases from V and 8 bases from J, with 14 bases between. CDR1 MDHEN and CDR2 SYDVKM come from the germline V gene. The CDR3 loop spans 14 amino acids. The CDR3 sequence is CASSWDYQKEKLFF. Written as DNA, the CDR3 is TGTGCCAGCAGTTGGGACTATCAAAAAGAAAAACTGTTTTTT.

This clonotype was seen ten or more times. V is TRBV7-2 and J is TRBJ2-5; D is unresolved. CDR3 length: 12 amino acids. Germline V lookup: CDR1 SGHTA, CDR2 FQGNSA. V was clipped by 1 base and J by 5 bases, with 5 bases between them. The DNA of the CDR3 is TGTGCCAGCAGCTTAGAACCCGAGACCCAGTACTTC. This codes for CASSLEPETQYF.

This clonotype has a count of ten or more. This CDR3 is CASSFPGARNEQFF. The CDR3 DNA reads as TGTGCCAGCAGCTTTCCGGGGGCACGGAATGAGCAGTTCTTC. The V and J genes are TRBV7-9 and TRBJ2-1; D is tentatively TRBD1 or TRBD2 (6 bases each). V lost 3 bases and J 7 bases, leaving 13 bases between the germline ends. CDR3 length: 14 residues. Per germline, CDR1 SEHNR and CDR2 FQNEAQ (reference sequence). The whole variable domain, filled in from reference TRBV7-9 and TRBJ2-1, reads DTGVSQNPRHKITKRGQNVTFRCDPISEHNRLYWYRQTLGQGPEFLTYFQNEAQLEKSRLLSDRFSAERPKGSFSTLEIQRTEQGDSAMYLCASSFPGARNEQFFGPGTRLTVL.